The clone carrying this T cell receptor (beta chain) counts as large (0.1 to 1%). Its target is not known. Study results and limitations: In terms of TCR gene usage, tumor memory CD4+ T cells clustered together with blood and lymph node memory CD4+ cells, as well as with lymph node naive CD4+ cells. Naive CD4+ cells shared about an eighth of tumor Treg sequences. Greatest tumor Treg TCR overlap was with tumor naive CD4+ cells.

This CDR3 is built from 14 residues. The V end was cut by 1 base, the J end by 8 bases, with 14 bases between. Amplification of TRBV12-4/TRBJ1-2 clonotypes used adaptor-ligated barcode primers. Each CDR3 protein is one row after TCRdb ran MiXCR on the multiplex PCR reads. The data show 750 to 1,000 distinct CDR3 sequences, under 6% seen once. Naive CD4+ T cells were purified with Tregs depleted by CD25. Sequencing was done on a sample of tumor-infiltrating naive CD4+ T cells sorted from the breast tumor. Subset noted: naive CD4+ T cells, CD4+CD45RA+CD25-. The TCR sequence derives from a female donor with breast cancer. The chain joins TRBV12-3 or TRBV12-4 to TRBJ1-2, with TRBD1 as a possible D gene (6 bases). CDR3: CASSLGQGRSGYTF. CDR3 sequence (DNA): TGTGCCAGCAGTTTAGGCCAGGGGCGAAGCGGCTACACCTTC.